These 15 T cell receptor beta chains originate from one sample sequenced in a study of shared clonotypes between healthy human individuals. The naive CD8 subset, CD45RO-negative cells positively selected for CCR7, excluded terminally differentiated effector memory CD45RA+ cells. Sequenced by immunoSEQ multiplex PCR; TCRdb stores in-frame clones only, minus some. The data hold about 700,000 clones, with around 90% observed a single time. The sample comprised naive CD8+ T cells sorted from blood. The receptors derive from a man aged 25-45 years in good health.

The rearrangement joins TRBV29-1 to TRBJ2-7; TRBD2 aligns across 9 bases. The CDR3 covers 14 residues. In germline, CDR1 is SQVTM, CDR2 ANQGSEA. V shed 3 bases, J shed 4 bases, and the junction held 7 bases outside the gene matches. The CDR3 region is CSVDGAGGPYEQYF. CDR3 nucleotides: TGCAGCGTTGATGGTGCGGGAGGGCCTTACGAGCAGTACTTC.

To note about this clone: Other DNA sequences in the same sample also yield this CDR3. The genes are TRBV27 and TRBJ2-5, with 9 positions matching TRBD1. CDR1 and CDR2 from the germline V gene are MNHEY and SMNVEV (reference sequence). The CDR3 runs to 16 residues. Unmatched junction bases numbered 6, after V lost 1 base and J lost 3 bases. CDR3 protein: CASSLLSDRGEETQYF. DNA for the CDR3: TGTGCCAGCAGTTTATTATCGGACAGGGGCGAAGAGACCCAGTACTTC.

The V call is TRBV4-1, the J call TRBJ1-1; D may be TRBD1 (5 bases). The CDR3 is 15 amino acids. The germline V and J ends were trimmed by 1 base and 1 base, with 10 bases remaining between them. Germline values: CDR1 MGHRA, CDR2 YSYEKL. CDR3 in DNA: TGCGCCAGCAGCCAAGTCGGGGCACGGAACACTGAAGCTTTCTTT. This codes for CASSQVGARNTEAFF.

This rearrangement joins TRBV11-2 to TRBJ2-7; unclear D gene. Germline loops: CDR1 SGHAT, CDR2 FQNNGV. The CDR3 length is 12 residues. V was shortened by 2 bases and J by 3 bases, with 5 bases between the two germline ends. Here the CDR3 DNA reads TGTGCCAGCAGCTTATTGTACTACGAGCAGTACTTC. This sequence encodes CASSLLYYEQYF.

CDR3 in amino acids: CASSLGMESGEKLFF. CDR3 DNA sequence: TGTGCCAGCAGCTTAGGGATGGAGAGTGGTGAAAAACTGTTTTTT. The chain has TRBV7-6 and TRBJ1-4; D gene ambiguous. V was pared by 1 base and J by 7 bases, with 13 bases between. There are 15 residues in the CDR3. Germline values: CDR1 SGHVS, CDR2 FNYEAQ.

The genes are TRBV28 and TRBJ2-7; 7 bases are shared with TRBD1. This CDR3 contains 13 residues. J lost 2 bases, V lost 7 bases, and 5 bases had no gene match. Per the germline V gene, CDR1 is MDHEN and CDR2 is SYDVKM. CDR3 sequence reads: CASTGTDTYEQYF. The CDR3 nucleotides are TGTGCCAGCACAGGGACAGATACCTACGAGCAGTACTTC.

The V call is TRBV7-9, the J call TRBJ2-3, with TRBD1 as a possible D gene (6 bases). V dropped 6 bases and J dropped 6 bases, with 25 bases sitting between them. The germline gives CDR1 SEHNR, CDR2 FQNEAQ (reference sequence). The CDR3 is made up of 17 amino acids. In DNA, the CDR3 is TGTGCCAGCAGAGGATTGAAGGACAGTGAGAACCTGGATACGCAGTATTTT. It translates to CASRGLKDSENLDTQYF. The full variable domain, its missing parts supplied by reference TRBV7-9 and TRBJ2-3, is DTGVSQNPRHKITKRGQNVTFRCDPISEHNRLYWYRQTLGQGPEFLTYFQNEAQLEKSRLLSDRFSAERPKGSFSTLEIQRTEQGDSAMYLCASRGLKDSENLDTQYFGPGTRLTVL.

The chain links TRBV4-1 to TRBJ2-7, with TRBD2 as a possible D gene (5 bases). The CDR3 contains 14 residues. V lost 1 base to trimming and J lost 7 bases, with 14 bases between them. Germline assignment: CDR1 MGHRA and CDR2 YSYEKL. DNA for the CDR3: TGCGCCAGCAGCCAAGTTGAGGGAACGGGGGAGCAGTACTTC. The encoded protein is CASSQVEGTGEQYF.

The rearrangement joins TRBV5-8 to TRBJ1-4, with TRBD1 matching 9 bases. CDR1 and CDR2 from the germline V gene are SGHTS and YDEGEE. This CDR3 is built from 14 residues. With 4 bases clipped from V and 10 bases from J, the junction kept 8 bases outside the gene matches. In nucleotides, the CDR3 is TGTGCCAGCAGCACCCCGGGACAGGGTCGAAAACTGTTTTTT. Its protein is CASSTPGQGRKLFF.

The rearrangement links TRBV15 to TRBJ2-7, with a possible D match to TRBD2 (7 bases). The CDR3 totals 15 residues. The V gene lost 4 bases and the J gene lost 1 base, with 14 bases spanning the gap. The germline CDR1 and CDR2 sequences are LNHNV and YYDKDF (reference sequence). CDR3 DNA: TGTGCCACCAGCAAGGGGGGAGGGCCTTCCTACGAGCAGTACTTC. It specifies CATSKGGGPSYEQYF.

The genes are TRBV29-1 and TRBJ2-7, with TRBD2 matching over 7 bases. The CDR3 is 14 residues long. Germline V lookup: CDR1 SQVTM, CDR2 ANQGSEA. V lost 5 bases and J lost 4; bases outside the gene matches: 11. The CDR3 coding sequence is TGCAGCGTTCAGCCCGGTAGCGGGTTTTACGAGCAGTACTTC. As protein: CSVQPGSGFYEQYF.

This sequence joins TRBV5-7 and TRBJ1-1, with no clear D. TRBV5-7 is noted as an ORF with a role that remains uncertain. The ends were cut back, 0 bases at V and 3 bases at J, with 15 bases in the middle. The CDR3 has 16 amino acids. CDR3 in amino acids: CASSLARVPGHTEAFF. The CDR3 nucleotides read TGTGCCAGCAGCTTGGCGCGAGTGCCTGGGCACACTGAAGCTTTCTTT.

V usage is TRBV7-6 and J usage is TRBJ2-5, with D hard to call. V lost 5 bases and J lost 3, with 10 bases in between. Looked up from germline, CDR1 is SGHVS and CDR2 is FNYEAQ. The CDR3 contains 13 residues. The CDR3 region is CASSGSVKETQYF. DNA of the CDR3: TGTGCCAGCAGCGGGTCGGTTAAAGAGACCCAGTACTTC.

This rearrangement joins TRBV28 to TRBJ2-1, with D perhaps matching TRBD2 (7 bases). Germline values: CDR1 MDHEN, CDR2 SYDVKM. V was trimmed by 4 bases and J by 6 bases, leaving 13 bases between them. The CDR3 consists of 14 residues. The CDR3 is CASSSPGGLNEQFF. CDR3 bases: TGTGCCAGCAGTTCCCCCGGGGGGCTCAATGAGCAGTTCTTC. The full variable domain, with the rest looked up from reference TRBV28 and TRBJ2-1, is DVKVTQSSRYLVKRTGEKVFLECVQDMDHENMFWYRQDPGLGLRLIYFSYDVKMKEKGDIPEGYSVSREKKERFSLILESASTNQTSMYLCASSSPGGLNEQFFGPGTRLTVL.

The rearrangement uses TRBV7-9 and TRBJ2-2; 7 bases are a match to TRBD2. CDR1 and CDR2 (germline): SEHNR, FQNEAQ (reference sequence). The CDR3 contains 15 residues. Trimming took 5 bases from V and 3 from J; bases not matched to a gene: 6. This chain's CDR3 is CASSGRDVDTGELFF. The CDR3 nucleotides read TGTGCCAGCAGCGGGAGGGATGTTGACACCGGGGAGCTGTTTTTT.